These T cell receptor beta chains were read from a single sample in a study of graft-versus-host responses after intestinal transplantation. These receptors' antigens are unknown. TCRdb keeps only in-frame clones here, not all; method: immunoSEQ multiplex PCR. The data show 80,000 to 100,000 clones, about 90% seen once. The sample in question was unstimulated CD4+ T cells sorted from spleen or lymph node cells, obtained before intestinal transplant. The receptors were sampled from a human donor who received an intestinal transplant. Both conserved end residues are part of each CDR3. The D gene is left open where the match is weak. The size entry is marked missing in some rows and otherwise reads once, few, many or a size class.

D	J	V	size	CDR3	DNA
TRBD1	TRBJ1-5	TRBV30	NA	CAWSVQGARGQPQHF	TGTGCCTGGAGTGTCCAGGGGGCTCGGGGGCAGCCCCAGCATTTT
NA	TRBJ1-2	TRBV19	NA	CASSPRGSGYTF	TGTGCCAGTAGTCCCCGGGGGAGTGGCTACACCTTC
TRBD1	TRBJ1-5	TRBV10-3	once	CAISGGTGGAGNQPQHF	TGTGCCATCAGTGGAGGGACAGGGGGCGCGGGCAATCAGCCCCAGCATTTT
TRBD2	TRBJ2-5	TRBV4-1	NA	CASSQDRGTSRQETQYF	TGCGCCAGCAGCCAAGATAGGGGGACTAGCCGCCAAGAGACCCAGTACTTC
NA	TRBJ1-1	TRBV11-3	NA	CASSLGTVKNTEAFF	TGTGCCAGCAGCTTAGGGACAGTCAAGAACACTGAAGCTTTCTTT
TRBD2	TRBJ2-1	TRBV9	NA	CASSPGGASGRLYNEQFF	TGTGCCAGCAGCCCTGGGGGGGCTAGCGGGAGACTTTACAATGAGCAGTTCTTC
TRBD2	TRBJ2-3	TRBV5-1	NA	CASSLGTSGSLNTQYF	TGCGCCAGCAGCTTAGGGACTAGCGGGAGTTTAAATACGCAGTATTTT
NA	TRBJ2-7	TRBV4-3	NA	CASSQDPGSSYEQYF	TGCGCCAGCAGCCAAGACCCGGGTAGTTCCTACGAGCAGTACTTC
TRBD1	TRBJ2-3	TRBV5-4	NA	CASSLEFARGLVTQYF	TGTGCCAGCAGCTTGGAGTTCGCCAGGGGGCTGGTTACGCAGTATTTT
NA	TRBJ2-3	TRBV9	NA	CASSVELDTQYF	TGTGCCAGCAGCGTAGAGCTAGATACGCAGTATTTT
NA	TRBJ2-7	TRBV6-5	few	CASKIGRGTEYEQYF	TGTGCCAGCAAAATCGGTAGGGGAACGGAATACGAGCAGTACTTC